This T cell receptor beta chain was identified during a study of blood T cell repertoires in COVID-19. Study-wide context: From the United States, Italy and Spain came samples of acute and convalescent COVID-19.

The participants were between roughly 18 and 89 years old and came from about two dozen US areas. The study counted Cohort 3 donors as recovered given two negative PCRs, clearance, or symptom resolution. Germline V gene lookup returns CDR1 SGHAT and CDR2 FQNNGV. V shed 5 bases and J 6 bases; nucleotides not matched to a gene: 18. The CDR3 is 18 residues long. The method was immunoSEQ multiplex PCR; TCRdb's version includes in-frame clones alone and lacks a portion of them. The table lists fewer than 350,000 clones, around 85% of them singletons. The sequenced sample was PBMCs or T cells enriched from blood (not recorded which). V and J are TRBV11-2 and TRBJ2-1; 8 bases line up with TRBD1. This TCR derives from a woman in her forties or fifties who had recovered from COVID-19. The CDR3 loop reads CASSAISLGQARGNEQFF. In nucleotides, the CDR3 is TGTGCCAGCAGCGCGATCTCCCTGGGACAGGCGAGGGGCAATGAGCAGTTCTTC.